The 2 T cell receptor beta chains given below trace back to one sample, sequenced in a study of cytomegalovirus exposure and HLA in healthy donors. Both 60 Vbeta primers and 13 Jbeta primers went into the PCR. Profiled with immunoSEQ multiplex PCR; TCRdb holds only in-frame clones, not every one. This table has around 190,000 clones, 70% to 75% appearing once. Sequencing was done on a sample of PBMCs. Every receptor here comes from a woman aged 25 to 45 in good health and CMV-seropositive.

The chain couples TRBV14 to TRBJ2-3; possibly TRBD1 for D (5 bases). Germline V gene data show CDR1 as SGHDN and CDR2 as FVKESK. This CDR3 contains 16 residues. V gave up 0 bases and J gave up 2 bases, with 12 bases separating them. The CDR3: CASSQDRGGITDTQYF. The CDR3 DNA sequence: TGTGCCAGCAGCCAAGATAGGGGCGGTATCACAGATACGCAGTATTTT.

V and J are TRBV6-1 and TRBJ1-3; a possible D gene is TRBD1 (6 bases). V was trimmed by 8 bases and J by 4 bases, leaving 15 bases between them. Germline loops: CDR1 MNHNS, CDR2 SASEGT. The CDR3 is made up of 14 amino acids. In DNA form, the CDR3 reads TGTGCCAGCGGCCCTGTGGGGGCAGGAAACACCATATATTTT. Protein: CASGPVGAGNTIYF.